These 16 T cell receptor beta chains were sequenced from one sample in a study of T cell repertoires in ileal Crohn's disease. TCRdb keeps only in-frame clones here, not all; method: immunoSEQ multiplex PCR. This table has about 15,000 clones, over 70% appearing once. Time point given: neoterminal ileum biopsy at postoperative endoscopy, about 6 months after surgery. Sequenced: ileal tissue. The receptors derive from an adult with Crohn's disease.

The chain joins TRBV18 to TRBJ2-7; possibly TRBD2 for D (6 bases). The CDR3 has 15 residues. The germline CDR1 and CDR2 sequences are KGHSH and LQKENI. Trimming took 0 bases from V and 4 from J, leaving 13 bases between them. The CDR3 loop is CASSPPGGDGYEQYF. The CDR3 DNA follows: TGTGCCAGCTCACCACCGGGGGGAGACGGATACGAGCAGTACTTC.

The chain couples TRBV10-3 to TRBJ1-4; D not certain. Germline CDR1 and CDR2: ENHRY and SYGVKD. This CDR3 spans 13 amino acids. Trimming removed 11 bases at V and 0 bases at J, with 10 bases between. The CDR3 bases are TGTGCCGCCAGAGGTGCAACTAATGAAAAACTGTTTTTT. It specifies CAARGATNEKLFF.

The V and J genes are TRBV16 and TRBJ1-3; D remains unclear. Trimming shortened V by 2 bases and J by 2 bases, and 13 bases separated the two germline ends. The germline gives CDR1 KGHSY, CDR2 FQNENV. The CDR3 totals 16 residues. CDR3 nucleotide sequence: TGTGCCAGCAGCCAACTTCTGGGGAACCCTGGAAACACCATATATTTT. Translating it yields CASSQLLGNPGNTIYF.

The chain links TRBV6-6 to TRBJ2-7, with TRBD2 identical over 10 bases. Germline lookup yields CDR1 MNHNY and CDR2 SVGAGI (reference sequence). There are 16 residues in the CDR3. The J segment lost 0 bases and the V segment lost 7 bases, leaving 9 bases of the junction unmatched. The CDR3 DNA reads TGTGCCAGCACACCGGGGGCTAGCGGGGGCTCCTACGAGCAGTACTTC. Its protein is CASTPGASGGSYEQYF.

This chain joins TRBV2 and TRBJ1-2, with D maybe TRBD1 (5 bases). With 3 bases removed from V and 2 bases from J, the gap between germline ends came to 10 bases. Per germline, CDR1 SNHLY and CDR2 FYNNEI. The CDR3 length is 14 residues. The CDR3 nucleotides are TGTGCCAGCAGTGAGAGGGACGGAAACTATGGCTACACCTTC. Protein: CASSERDGNYGYTF.

The chain carries TRBV5-1 and TRBJ1-1, with TRBD1 matching over 8 bases. Trimming at V came to 0 bases and at J to 3 bases, leaving 4 bases not matched to a gene. The CDR3 covers 15 residues. The germline gives CDR1 SGHRS, CDR2 YFSETQ. In nucleotides, the CDR3 is TGCGCCAGCAGCTTGGCGGACAGGGTATACACTGAAGCTTTCTTT. Encoded protein: CASSLADRVYTEAFF.

Remarks on this clone: The junction departs from the called germline gene at one end, perhaps through a read error. The chain recombines TRBV7-9 with TRBJ2-1; D is uncertain. The CDR3 runs 13 residues. Germline-derived CDR1 and CDR2 are SEHNR and FQNEAQ (reference sequence). CDR3 DNA sequence: TGTGCCAGCAGCTCAGTCTCCAACAATGAGCAGTTCTTC. Protein product: CASSSVSNNEQFF. The full variable domain, with the rest looked up from reference TRBV7-9 and TRBJ2-1, is DTGVSQNPRHKITKRGQNVTFRCDPISEHNRLYWYRQTLGQGPEFLTYFQNEAQLEKSRLLSDRFSAERPKGSFSTLEIQRTEQGDSAMYLCASSSVSNNEQFFGPGTRLTVL.

This chain's CDR3 is CASSYGRGIGETQYF. CDR3 bases: TGTGCCAGCAGTTACGGAAGGGGCATCGGGGAGACCCAGTACTTC. The chain employs TRBV6-6 and TRBJ2-5; a weak D match, TRBD1 (5 bases). The CDR3 loop spans 15 amino acids. Trimming took 2 bases from V and 5 from J, leaving 15 bases between them. Germline V gene data show CDR1 as MNHNY and CDR2 as SVGAGI (reference sequence).

The chain recombines TRBV7-8 with TRBJ2-1; 8 nucleotides line up with TRBD1. Germline CDR1 SGHVS, CDR2 FQNEAQ. The CDR3 consists of 13 residues. The J segment lost 10 bases and the V segment lost 5 bases, leaving 7 bases of the junction unmatched. In DNA, the CDR3 is TGTGCCAGCAGCACTCGACAGGGGAGCGAGCAGTTCTTC. As protein: CASSTRQGSEQFF.

The V gene is TRBV7-2, the J gene TRBJ2-3; D is uncertain. The CDR3 totals 14 residues. In germline, CDR1 is SGHTA, CDR2 FQGNSA. V dropped 5 bases and J dropped 2 bases, with 11 bases sitting between them. The CDR3 region is CASSRTGPTDTQYF. The CDR3 bases are TGTGCCAGCAGCCGTACTGGTCCCACAGATACGCAGTATTTT.

The chain links TRBV7-3 to TRBJ2-7; D is uncertain. There are 13 residues in the CDR3. In germline, CDR1 is SGHTA, CDR2 FQGTGA. V lost 4 bases and J 4 bases, leaving 11 bases between the germline ends. DNA of the CDR3: TGTGCCAGCAGCTCCATCCCCGGGTACGAGCAGTACTTC. Translation gives CASSSIPGYEQYF.

This clone was found once. The chain couples TRBV5-1 to TRBJ1-6; D remains ambiguous. CDR1 SGHRS and CDR2 YFSETQ come from the germline V gene. The CDR3 runs 14 residues. V was clipped by 0 bases and J by 6 bases, with 7 bases between them. The CDR3 bases are TGCGCCAGCAGCTTGGGCTATACTAATTCACCCCTCCACTTT. Protein sequence: CASSLGYTNSPLHF.

The genes are TRBV5-1 and TRBJ2-7, with D tentatively TRBD2 (5 bases). V shed 5 bases and J shed 7 bases, with 13 bases lying between them. This CDR3 spans 12 amino acids. The germline gives CDR1 SGHRS, CDR2 YFSETQ. Written as DNA, the CDR3 is TGCGCCAGCAGTATCACGGGGAAGGAGCAGTACTTC. It specifies CASSITGKEQYF. The variable domain in full, with the rest retrieved from reference TRBV5-1 and TRBJ2-7, is KAGVTQTPRYLIKTRGQQVTLSCSPISGHRSVSWYQQTPGQGLQFLFEYFSETQRNKGNFPGRFSGRQFSNSRSEMNVSTLELGDSALYLCASSITGKEQYFGPGTRLTVT.

J is TRBJ1-1 and V is TRBV7-2, with 8 bases identical to TRBD1. The ends lost 5 bases at V and 1 base at J; junction bases unmatched: 3. CDR1 SGHTA and CDR2 FQGNSA come from the germline V gene. The CDR3 is 14 amino acids. The CDR3 DNA reads as TGTGCCAGCAGCAGGGGACAGGAGAACACTGAAGCTTTCTTT. Residues: CASSRGQENTEAFF.

V usage is TRBV5-1 and J usage is TRBJ2-5; TRBD2 matches 9 bases. The ends lost 3 bases at V and 2 bases at J; junction bases unmatched: 2. The CDR3 has 14 amino acids. Germline V gene lookup returns CDR1 SGHRS and CDR2 YFSETQ. The CDR3 is CASSSGLAQETQYF. Written as DNA, the CDR3 is TGCGCCAGCAGCTCGGGACTAGCACAAGAGACCCAGTACTTC.

The chain links TRBV11-2 to TRBJ2-3; no definite D call. The V and J ends lost 1 base and 6 bases respectively, with 5 bases between them. CDR1 is SGHAT, CDR2 FQNNGV, per germline. The CDR3 extends over 12 amino acids. Here the CDR3 reads CASSLAQDTQYF. The CDR3 nucleotides are TGTGCCAGCAGCTTAGCTCAGGATACGCAGTATTTT.